This T cell receptor (beta chain) comes out of a study of T cell responses to AZD1222 COVID-19 vaccine. Assay: immunoSEQ multiplex PCR; the TCRdb copy retains only in-frame clones and omits some. This table holds approximately 150,000 clones, less than 95% found once. Details on this clone: Its antigen is not identified.

Whole-study results and caveats: When two AZD1222 doses had been given, Spike-specific TCR breadth and depth rose. Spike was spanned by vaccine-associated CD4 TCRs, which were dominant at 160-218 and 743-854.

Trimming shortened V by 4 bases and J by 1 base, and 17 bases separated the two germline ends. The CDR3 runs 16 residues. Germline lookup yields CDR1 SGHDT and CDR2 YYEEEE. The rearrangement joins TRBV5-6 to TRBJ1-2; D gene unclear. The clonotype originates from an adult who received the AZD1222 COVID-19 vaccine. This sample comprised peripheral blood, obtained 28 days after the second AZD1222 dose. CDR3 sequence: CASSLDKGVNNYGYTF. The CDR3 DNA reads TGTGCCAGCAGCCTCGACAAAGGCGTCAATAACTATGGCTACACCTTC.